What follows are 19 T cell receptor beta chains derived from one specimen sequenced in a study of T cell responses to AZD1222 COVID-19 vaccine. TCRdb's table, derived via immunoSEQ multiplex PCR, lists solely in-frame clones and lacks some. Among about 140,000 clones, about 90% were seen once, and the ten largest hold approximately 4.3%. This specimen consisted of peripheral blood, obtained 28 days after the second AZD1222 dose. The origin of the receptors is an adult who received the AZD1222 COVID-19 vaccine.

The chain recombines TRBV7-3 with TRBJ2-2; unclear D gene. CDR1 is SGHTA, CDR2 FQGTGA, per germline. Trimming pared 6 bases from V and 0 bases from J, leaving 5 bases between. The CDR3 sequence is 13 residues long. The DNA of the CDR3 is TGTGCCAGCAGTCCGACGAACACCGGGGAGCTGTTTTTT. Translating it yields CASSPTNTGELFF.

The V gene is TRBV5-1, the J gene TRBJ2-7, with TRBD1 as a possible D gene (6 bases). The CDR3 has 12 amino acids. Trimming took off 2 bases at V and 7 bases at J, with 10 bases between the two ends. Germline V gene lookup returns CDR1 SGHRS and CDR2 YFSETQ. The CDR3 DNA reads TGCGCCAGCAGCTTAACAGGGAGTGAGCAGTACTTC. It translates to CASSLTGSEQYF. Full variable domain (missing parts from reference TRBV5-1 and TRBJ2-7): KAGVTQTPRYLIKTRGQQVTLSCSPISGHRSVSWYQQTPGQGLQFLFEYFSETQRNKGNFPGRFSGRQFSNSRSEMNVSTLELGDSALYLCASSLTGSEQYFGPGTRLTVT.

This clone showed up just once. This chain links TRBV29-1 with TRBJ2-3, with 9 bases aligning to TRBD2. The V and J ends lost 1 base and 0 bases, in that order; junction bases with no gene match: 8. CDR1 is SQVTM, CDR2 ANQGSEA, per germline. The CDR3 covers 17 residues. CDR3 sequence reads: CSVEGSETSGSTDTQYF. The CDR3 DNA reads TGCAGCGTTGAAGGCTCTGAGACTAGCGGTAGCACAGATACGCAGTATTTT.

V is TRBV10-3 and J is TRBJ1-1; the match to TRBD1 covers 8 bases. CDR1 and CDR2 (germline): ENHRY, SYGVKD. The length of the CDR3 is 14 residues. V dropped 6 bases and J dropped 1; count of bases not matched to a gene: 4. CDR3 protein: CAIRQGGSNTEAFF. CDR3 coding DNA: TGTGCCATCAGACAGGGGGGATCGAACACTGAAGCTTTCTTT.

The chain couples TRBV4-3 to TRBJ1-3; 7 nucleotides match TRBD1. The CDR3 covers 16 residues. Trimming cost V 3 bases and J 4 bases; bases outside gene matches: 9. The germline CDR1 and CDR2 sequences are LGHNA and YSLEER. CDR3 sequence (DNA): TGCGCCAGCAGCCACAAAGTACCGGGACAGGGAAACACCATATATTTT. Amino acids: CASSHKVPGQGNTIYF.

The chain has TRBV19 and TRBJ1-4, with a tentative D call TRBD1 (5 bases). Trimming shortened V by 5 bases and J by 4 bases, and 14 bases separated the two germline ends. Germline-derived CDR1 and CDR2 are LNHDA and SQIVND (reference sequence). The CDR3 runs to 15 residues. DNA of the CDR3: TGTGCCAGTAGTTCCTCCGGGGGGAGTAATGAAAAACTGTTTTTT. Its protein product is CASSSSGGSNEKLFF.

The genes are TRBV7-2 and TRBJ2-1; possible D gene TRBD2, 5 bases. The germline V and J ends were trimmed by 3 bases and 9 bases, with 21 bases remaining between them. The CDR3 sequence is 16 residues long. Germline values: CDR1 SGHTA, CDR2 FQGNSA. CDR3 region: CASSFSWAFEGGEQFF. CDR3 in DNA: TGTGCCAGCAGCTTTAGCTGGGCCTTTGAGGGCGGTGAGCAGTTCTTC. Using reference TRBV7-2 and TRBJ2-1 for the parts outside the CDR3, the full variable domain is GAGVSQSPSNKVTEKGKDVELRCDPISGHTALYWYRQSLGQGLEFLIYFQGNSAPDKSGLPSDRFSAERTGGSVSTLTIQRTQQEDSAVYLCASSFSWAFEGGEQFFGPGTRLTVL.

V is TRBV28 and J is TRBJ2-3; 8 bases agree with TRBD2. The CDR3 totals 15 residues. Trimming cost V 3 bases and J 6 bases; bases outside gene matches: 8. Germline lookup yields CDR1 MDHEN and CDR2 SYDVKM. CDR3 coding DNA: TGTGCCAGCAGTTTGCCCAGCGGGAGTACGGATACGCAGTATTTT. Its protein product is CASSLPSGSTDTQYF.

This chain links TRBV6-4 with TRBJ1-2; TRBD1 agrees at 10 bases. Germline V gives CDR1 MRHNA, CDR2 SNTAGT. V gave up 6 bases and J gave up 4 bases; unmatched junction bases: 8. The CDR3 is 15 residues long. The CDR3, as DNA: TGTGCCAGCAGGCTCGGGACAGGGGCAATCTATGGCTACACCTTC. This codes for CASRLGTGAIYGYTF.

The CDR3 bases are TGTGCCAGCAGTTACAGGGGGCGAGGAGAGACCCAGTACTTC. This encodes CASSYRGRGETQYF. The genes are TRBV6-5 and TRBJ2-5, with 7 bases fitting TRBD1. The germline gives CDR1 MNHEY, CDR2 SVGAGI. V dropped 2 bases and J dropped 4; count of bases not matched to a gene: 4. CDR3 length equals 14 residues.

The V gene is TRBV19, the J gene TRBJ2-3; a possible D gene is TRBD2 (6 bases). Germline CDR1 and CDR2: LNHDA and SQIVND (reference sequence). The length of the CDR3 is 17 residues. Between the trimmed V and J ends, which lost 7 bases and 3 bases, there was a span of 23 bases. This chain's CDR3 is CASTPGGGVGATDTQYF. The CDR3 DNA follows: TGTGCCAGTACCCCTGGCGGCGGGGTAGGGGCTACAGATACGCAGTATTTT.

The chain links TRBV6-5 to TRBJ2-3, with D unresolved. Per the germline V gene, CDR1 is MNHEY and CDR2 is SVGAGI. This CDR3 has 12 amino acids. The ends were cut back, 7 bases at V and 6 bases at J, with 11 bases in the middle. CDR3 in amino acids: CASNNRADTQYF. The CDR3 nucleotides read TGTGCCAGCAATAACCGGGCGGATACGCAGTATTTT.

The rearrangement links TRBV5-4 to TRBJ2-2; D ambiguous. The CDR3 runs 14 residues. The germline V gene encodes CDR1 SGHNT and CDR2 YYREEE (reference sequence). V lost 0 bases and J 4 bases, leaving 7 bases between the germline ends. The chain's CDR3 is CASSLGSATGELFF. CDR3 bases: TGTGCCAGCAGCTTGGGCAGCGCCACCGGGGAGCTGTTTTTT.

This clone occurred once. The chain recombines TRBV6-2 or TRBV6-3 with TRBJ2-7, with 11 bases aligning to TRBD1. Germline CDR1 is MNHEY and CDR2 is SVGEGT. The CDR3 extends over 20 amino acids. Losses at the gene ends were 4 bases for V and 4 bases for J; bases not matched to a gene: 21. CDR3 coding DNA: TGTGCCAGCAGTTCACCTAGCCCCGAACCTGGACAGGGGGCGAGGTACGAGCAGTACTTC. This codes for CASSSPSPEPGQGARYEQYF.

CDR3 nucleotides: TGTGCCAGCAGCGATACCGGGACAGGGCAGGAGACCCAGTACTTC. This encodes CASSDTGTGQETQYF. This chain uses TRBV9 with TRBJ2-5; 9 bases agree with TRBD1. CDR3 length equals 15 residues. Germline lookup yields CDR1 SGDLS and CDR2 YYNGEE. Trimming took 3 bases from V and 5 from J; bases not matched to a gene: 8.

The J gene is TRBJ1-1, the V gene TRBV5-5; D possibly corresponds to TRBD1 (5 bases). Trimming took off 4 bases at V and 7 bases at J, with 17 bases between the two ends. This CDR3 is 14 amino acids long. Germline V gives CDR1 SGHKS, CDR2 YYEKEE (reference sequence). The DNA for the CDR3 is TGTGCCAGCAGCGAGGATGTGTGGGACGGTGAAGCTTTCTTT. This encodes CASSEDVWDGEAFF.

The chain is built from TRBV6-5 and TRBJ2-7; unclear D gene. The CDR3 covers 15 residues. Germline V lookup: CDR1 MNHEY, CDR2 SVGAGI. V gave up 7 bases and J gave up 2 bases, with 18 bases separating them. The DNA for the CDR3 is TGTGCCAGCAACCCCACCGGAGCATCTCCCTACGAGCAGTACTTC. This sequence encodes CASNPTGASPYEQYF.

The chain has TRBV3-1 (or the pseudogene TRBV3-2) and TRBJ2-7, with 11 bases aligning to TRBD2. Trimming took 2 bases from V and 6 from J; bases not matched to a gene: 3. The germline gives CDR1 LGHDT, CDR2 YNNKEL (reference sequence). The CDR3 runs to 14 residues. Written as DNA, the CDR3 is TGTGCCAGCAGCCAAACTAGCGGGAGTTTCGAGCAGTACTTC. This encodes CASSQTSGSFEQYF.

The V and J genes are TRBV7-2 and TRBJ1-3; weak D call: TRBD1 (5 bases). CDR3 size: 15 residues. V was cut by 2 bases and J by 0 bases, with 8 bases left in between. From germline, CDR1 is SGHTA and CDR2 FQGNSA. As DNA, the CDR3 is TGTGCCAGCAGCTTAATGCAGGGCTCTGGAAACACCATATATTTT. The encoded protein is CASSLMQGSGNTIYF.